This entry features one TCR beta chain sequence. This record comes from a study of T cell repertoires in cytomegalovirus infection. The CDR3 length is 16 residues. Trimming cost V 3 bases and J 2 bases; bases outside gene matches: 8. Germline loops: CDR1 SGHVS, CDR2 FQNEAQ. TCRdb re-analysed the reads in MiXCR, keeping a single row per CDR3 protein. The table shows around 740,000 distinct CDR3 sequences, with less than 40% occurring only once. Sequenced material: PBMCs. The TCR originated in a human donor in good health (CMV status not recorded). Some clones in this sample may be carry-over from other donors' samples. The rearrangement joins TRBV7-8 to TRBJ1-1; TRBD1 matches 8 bases. This chain's CDR3 is CASSFFPGQGNTEAFF. The CDR3 nucleotides read TGTGCCAGCAGCTTCTTCCCAGGACAGGGAAACACTGAAGCTTTCTTT. Full variable domain (rest looked up from reference TRBV7-8 and TRBJ1-1): GAGVSQSPRYKVAKRGQDVALRCDPISGHVSLFWYQQALGQGPEFLTYFQNEAQLDKSGLPSDRFFAERPEGSVSTLKIQRTQQEDSAVYLCASSFFPGQGNTEAFFGQGTRLTVV.